The 25 T cell receptor beta chains below come from one sample, sequenced in a study of blood T cells in healthy people across ages. Together with a sample-barcoded 5' primer, a J-beta primer mix was included in a second PCR lasting about 6 to 11 cycles. TCRdb itself ran the 5' RACE reads through MiXCR, one entry per CDR3 protein. The data contain about 1,400,000 distinct CDR3 sequences, 42% of them singletons. Input material: blood. The receptors here all came from a woman under 30 in good health.

CDR3 in DNA: TGTGCCAGCAGTAACGGGGGGACCTCCTACAATGAGCAGTTCTTC. Protein product: CASSNGGTSYNEQFF. The V gene is TRBV7-8, the J gene TRBJ2-1; 7 bases map to TRBD2. Losses at the gene ends were 6 bases for V and 0 bases for J; bases not matched to a gene: 5. CDR3 size: 15 residues. Germline CDR1 and CDR2: SGHVS and FQNEAQ.

This clonotype showed up just a few times. J is TRBJ2-1 and V is TRBV5-1; D call uncertain. Trimming cost V 0 bases and J 2 bases, with 6 bases left between them. The CDR3 covers 14 residues. Germline CDR1 SGHRS, CDR2 YFSETQ. The CDR3 here is CASSLEAAYNEQFF. DNA for the CDR3: TGCGCCAGCAGCTTGGAGGCAGCCTACAATGAGCAGTTCTTC.

This clonotype was detected only a few times. The V gene is TRBV7-9, the J gene TRBJ2-3, with D unclear. The length of the CDR3 is 15 residues. The germline V gene encodes CDR1 SEHNR and CDR2 FQNEAQ (reference sequence). Trimming left V 2 bases short and J 5 bases short, with 14 bases between. CDR3 in amino acids: CASSLKGPTGDTQYF. CDR3 coding DNA: TGTGCCAGCAGCTTAAAGGGCCCCACGGGAGATACGCAGTATTTT. Drawing the rest from reference TRBV7-9 and TRBJ2-3, the complete variable domain is DTGVSQNPRHKITKRGQNVTFRCDPISEHNRLYWYRQTLGQGPEFLTYFQNEAQLEKSRLLSDRFSAERPKGSFSTLEIQRTEQGDSAMYLCASSLKGPTGDTQYFGPGTRLTVL.

J is TRBJ2-3 and V is TRBV21-1; TRBD2, the table's D call, lacks a check against the DNA. TRBV21-1 is classified as a pseudogene. CDR3 length: 17 amino acids. CDR3 sequence: CASRNPPGLAGRDTQYF. The CDR3 DNA reads as TGTGCCAGCAGGAACCCTCCGGGACTAGCGGGCAGGGATACGCAGTATTTT.

This clonotype was detected once. The J gene is TRBJ2-2, the V gene TRBV15; TRBD1 matches at 10 bases. CDR3 size: 13 residues. Germline V lookup: CDR1 LNHNV, CDR2 YYDKDF (reference sequence). V lost 7 bases to trimming and J lost 10 bases; unmatched junction nucleotides: 6. The CDR3 nucleotides are TGTGCCACCAAGCCCGGGACAGGGGAGGAGCTGTTTTTT. Protein sequence: CATKPGTGEELFF.

The V gene is TRBV10-3, the J gene TRBJ2-7; 7 nucleotides align to TRBD2. The J call may be in error: the DNA end matches TRBJ2-5 better. The CDR3 sequence is 16 residues long. Germline V gives CDR1 ENHRY, CDR2 SYGVKD. Here the CDR3 reads CAISGGGLPTGGTQYF. The DNA for the CDR3 is TGTGCCATCAGTGGGGGGGGACTACCAACAGGTGGGACCCAGTACTTC.

This clonotype has just a few counts. This could be a read error, since a much larger clone is one nucleotide away. This sequence joins TRBV7-2 and TRBJ2-1; D is ambiguous. The CDR3 length is 14 residues. V was trimmed by 1 base and J by 10 bases, leaving 14 bases between them. CDR1 is SGHTA, CDR2 FQGNSA, per germline. This CDR3 is CASSLDSPPYEQFF. The CDR3 region has the DNA TGTGCCAGCAGCTTAGACTCGCCGCCCTACGAGCAGTTCTTC.

In its sample, this clonotype was seen a few times. The chain employs TRBV4-1 and TRBJ2-5; D is undetermined. The V gene lost 1 base and the J gene lost 1 base, with 10 bases spanning the gap. This CDR3 is built from 15 residues. Germline CDR1 and CDR2: MGHRA and YSYEKL. This chain's CDR3 is CASSQGAATQETQYF. The CDR3 DNA sequence: TGCGCCAGCAGCCAAGGGGCAGCAACCCAAGAGACCCAGTACTTC.

This chain links TRBV12-3 or TRBV12-4 with TRBJ2-3; D might be TRBD1 (6 bases). There are 15 residues in the CDR3. Trimming shortened V by 7 bases and J by 1 base, and 15 bases separated the two germline ends. The chain's CDR3 is CASKPPGQRTDTQYF. CDR3 bases: TGTGCCAGCAAACCCCCAGGACAGCGCACAGATACGCAGTATTTT.

V and J are TRBV9 and TRBJ1-2, with D maybe TRBD1 (6 bases). CDR1 SGDLS and CDR2 YYNGEE come from the germline V gene. The length of the CDR3 is 11 residues. Trimming removed 7 bases from V and 6 bases from J, with 10 bases in between. CDR3 sequence (DNA): TGTGCCAGCCGGGGGGCTCATGGCTACACCTTC. It yields the protein CASRGAHGYTF.

The CDR3, as DNA: TGTGCCAGCAGCCAAGAACCGAGCTACAATGAGCAGTACTTC. It is translated as CASSQEPSYNEQYF. The chain recombines TRBV14 with TRBJ2-1; D unclear. The end of the DNA aligns better with TRBJ2-7, so the J call may be wrong. The CDR3 contains 14 residues. CDR1 SGHDN and CDR2 FVKESK come from the germline V gene.

Only a few counts were recorded for this clonotype. This chain links TRBV7-8 with TRBJ2-7; possible D gene TRBD1, 5 bases. CDR3 size: 13 residues. The V gene's germline CDR1 is SGHVS and CDR2 FQNEAQ. Trimming stripped 5 bases from V and 2 bases from J, with 10 bases between. CDR3 amino acids: CASSARVTYEQYF. The CDR3 DNA follows: TGTGCCAGCAGCGCCAGGGTCACCTACGAGCAGTACTTC.

The sample holds a few counts of this clonotype. This CDR3 is CASSLFMTGGTNYEQYF. For the CDR3, the DNA is TGTGCCAGCAGTTTATTTATGACAGGGGGTACCAACTACGAGCAGTACTTC. The chain combines TRBV28 with TRBJ2-7; 9 nucleotides match TRBD1. In germline, CDR1 is MDHEN, CDR2 SYDVKM. The CDR3 extends over 17 amino acids. The junction had 10 bases not matched to a gene; V was cut back by 1 base and J by 3 bases.

A few counts support this clonotype. J is TRBJ2-7 and V is TRBV18; D remains ambiguous. The CDR3 length is 14 residues. CDR1 and CDR2 (germline): KGHSH, LQKENI. V lost 3 bases, J lost 1 base, and 10 bases lay in between. CDR3 nucleotide sequence: TGTGCCAGCTCACCCGACGGAAATTCCTACGAGCAGTACTTC. Protein product: CASSPDGNSYEQYF.

J is TRBJ1-2 and V is TRBV6-6; TRBD1 might be the D (5 bases). Germline V gene sequence: CDR1 MNHNY, CDR2 SVGAGI (reference sequence). V was trimmed by 0 bases and J by 4 bases, leaving 12 bases between them. The CDR3 spans 15 residues. CDR3 in amino acids: CASSYSGEGFYGYTF. The CDR3 DNA follows: TGTGCCAGCAGTTACTCGGGTGAGGGGTTCTATGGCTACACCTTC.

The table lists this clonotype with a few counts. V gene TRBV27 combines with J gene TRBJ2-5, with D uncertain. The CDR3 contains 15 residues. CDR1 and CDR2 from the germline V gene are MNHEY and SMNVEV (reference sequence). V was trimmed by 3 bases and J by 4 bases, leaving 15 bases between them. The CDR3 protein is CASSLGSRSGETQYF. The CDR3 DNA reads TGTGCCAGCAGTTTGGGATCCCGATCGGGAGAGACCCAGTACTTC.

This rearrangement joins TRBV27 to TRBJ2-4; D may match TRBD1 or TRBD2 (6 bases each). The J call may be faulty, since TRBJ2-7 better matches the DNA end. Germline CDR1 is MNHEY and CDR2 is SMNVEV (reference sequence). This CDR3 contains 14 residues. The CDR3 nucleotides are TGTGCCAGCAGTCCCTTGGGGGGCCCCTACGAGCAGTACTTC. This gives the protein CASSPLGGPYEQYF.

The gene calls are TRBV4-1 and TRBJ2-3; D is ambiguous. The CDR3 is 16 amino acids. Germline values: CDR1 MGHRA, CDR2 YSYEKL. The V end lost 2 bases, the J end lost 0 bases, and 12 bases lay between the germline ends. CDR3 loop: CASSQIPGGSTDTQYF. CDR3 sequence (DNA): TGCGCCAGCAGCCAAATTCCGGGCGGTAGCACAGATACGCAGTATTTT.

The V call is TRBV15, the J call TRBJ2-3, with 10 bases matching TRBD1. The trim removed 5 bases at V and 5 bases at J, leaving 10 bases unmatched. The CDR3 covers 16 residues. Germline-derived CDR1 and CDR2 are LNHNV and YYDKDF (reference sequence). Written as DNA, the CDR3 is TGTGCCACCAGCGCAACCGGGACAGGGGTTCTAGATACGCAGTATTTT. This codes for CATSATGTGVLDTQYF. The entire variable domain, with the rest obtained from reference TRBV15 and TRBJ2-3, is as follows: DAMVIQNPRYQVTQFGKPVTLSCSQTLNHNVMYWYQQKSSQAPKLLFHYYDKDFNNEADTPDNFQSRRPNTSFCFLDIRSPGLGDTAMYLCATSATGTGVLDTQYFGPGTRLTVL.

Only a few counts were recorded for this clonotype. J is TRBJ2-7 and V is TRBV27; unclear D gene. Per the germline V gene, CDR1 is MNHEY and CDR2 is SMNVEV (reference sequence). V lost 4 bases, J lost 5 bases, and 12 bases lay in between. CDR3 length equals 13 residues. CDR3 region: CASSSPKSHEQYF. Here the CDR3 DNA reads TGTGCCAGCAGTTCCCCCAAGTCGCACGAGCAGTACTTC.

This clonotype was observed a few times. The V and J genes are TRBV2 and TRBJ2-5; 8 bases line up with TRBD2. CDR3 size: 15 residues. Germline V lookup: CDR1 SNHLY, CDR2 FYNNEI. Trimming removed 11 bases from V and 4 bases from J; junction bases left unmatched: 15. The CDR3 DNA reads TGTGCCCACAAACCCGGGAGGGCCTCCCGAGAGACCCAGTACTTC. Protein product: CAHKPGRASRETQYF.

There are a few counts of this clonotype. This chain links TRBV4-1 with TRBJ2-1; TRBD1 agrees at 9 bases. This CDR3 comprises 16 residues. After removal of 2 bases from V and 7 bases from J, the junction contained 9 bases not matched to a gene. Germline V gene data show CDR1 as MGHRA and CDR2 as YSYEKL. The CDR3 DNA reads as TGCGCCAGCAGCCAATGGGACAGGGAACCTCAGAATGAGCAGTTCTTC. This translates into CASSQWDREPQNEQFF.

This rearrangement joins TRBV18 to TRBJ2-5; D is unresolved. Germline assignment: CDR1 KGHSH and CDR2 LQKENI. This CDR3 comprises 16 residues. The V end lost 3 bases, the J end lost 11 bases, and 25 bases lay between the germline ends. This chain's CDR3 is CASSPPSRALSVEQYF. The CDR3 bases are TGTGCCAGCTCACCGCCCTCACGGGCTCTATCGGTTGAGCAGTACTTC.

This clonotype was seen a handful of times. The genes are TRBV20-1 and TRBJ1-6; weak D call: TRBD1 (5 bases). Deletions cut 3 bases from V and 9 bases from J, with 12 bases between. Germline-derived CDR1 and CDR2 are DFQATT and SNEGSKA (reference sequence). The CDR3 consists of 13 residues. CDR3 sequence reads: CSASLPGSSPLHF. Written as DNA, the CDR3 is TGCAGTGCTAGTTTGCCAGGGAGTTCACCCCTCCACTTT.

The chain carries TRBV12-3 or TRBV12-4 and TRBJ1-2; 7 nucleotides line up with TRBD1. This CDR3 spans 12 amino acids. After removal of 6 bases from V and 8 bases from J, the junction contained 6 bases not matched to a gene. The CDR3 sequence is CASRGDSSGYTF. CDR3 coding DNA: TGTGCCAGCAGGGGGGACAGCAGCGGCTACACCTTC.